The 21 T cell receptor beta chains below all came from one sample that was sequenced in a study of cytomegalovirus exposure and HLA in healthy donors. The PCR contained 60 Vbeta and 13 Jbeta primers. The protocol was immunoSEQ multiplex PCR, while the TCRdb copy is restricted to in-frame clones and leaves out a portion. The sample yields tens of thousands of clones, roughly nine tenths seen once. Sequencing was done on a sample of PBMCs. The receptors stem from a man aged 30-40 years in good health and CMV-seropositive.

The V and J genes are TRBV14 and TRBJ2-7; 8 bases align to TRBD2. With 4 bases clipped from V and 3 bases from J, the junction kept 2 bases outside the gene matches. CDR1 SGHDN and CDR2 FVKESK come from the germline V gene. The CDR3 is 13 residues long. The CDR3 reads CASSPTSDYEQYF. CDR3 coding DNA: TGTGCCAGCAGCCCGACTAGCGACTACGAGCAGTACTTC.

The chain carries TRBV7-2 and TRBJ1-4; a weak D match, TRBD1 (5 bases). V was trimmed by 5 bases and J by 7 bases, leaving 17 bases between them. CDR3 length: 15 residues. Germline lookup yields CDR1 SGHTA and CDR2 FQGNSA. The CDR3 nucleotides read TGTGCCAGCAGCCTAGGAGAGGGGCGGGGTGAAAAACTGTTTTTT. Translated, it gives CASSLGEGRGEKLFF.

The V call is TRBV7-9, the J call TRBJ1-4, with no clear D. The CDR3 sequence is 13 residues long. Germline V gene lookup returns CDR1 SEHNR and CDR2 FQNEAQ (reference sequence). V was trimmed by 4 bases and J by 5 bases, leaving 8 bases between them. CDR3 protein: CASSSAGNEKLFF. The CDR3 nucleotides are TGTGCCAGCAGCTCTGCGGGGAATGAAAAACTGTTTTTT.

V and J are TRBV29-1 and TRBJ1-2; 7 bases align to TRBD1. V gave up 5 bases and J gave up 3 bases; unmatched junction bases: 9. CDR1 is SQVTM, CDR2 ANQGSEA, per germline. CDR3 length: 14 amino acids. CDR3 in amino acids: CSVRRGLIYYGYTF. In DNA, the CDR3 is TGCAGCGTTCGTAGGGGGCTCATCTACTATGGCTACACCTTC. The variable domain in full, with the rest retrieved from reference TRBV29-1 and TRBJ1-2, is SAVISQKPSRDICQRGTSLTIQCQVDSQVTMMFWYRQQPGQSLTLIATANQGSEATYESGFVIDKFPISRPNLTFSTLTVSNMSPEDSSIYLCSVRRGLIYYGYTFGSGTRLTVV.

V is TRBV28 and J is TRBJ1-2; 9 nucleotides line up with TRBD1. The V gene's germline CDR1 is MDHEN and CDR2 SYDVKM. V shed 5 bases, J shed 4 bases, and the junction held 17 bases outside the gene matches. CDR3 size: 18 residues. The CDR3 DNA is TGTGCCAGCAGTCTCATCGGGACAGGGTCCCCTATGGGCTATGGCTACACCTTC. This encodes CASSLIGTGSPMGYGYTF.

This clone appeared once. The chain is built from TRBV5-4 and TRBJ2-7; 7 bases align to TRBD2. This CDR3 has 14 amino acids. J lost 6 bases, V lost 1 base, and 7 bases had no gene match. Germline assignment: CDR1 SGHNT and CDR2 YYREEE (reference sequence). The CDR3 DNA reads as TGTGCCAGCAGCTTGATGGGACTACCGGGCGAGCAGTACTTC. This sequence encodes CASSLMGLPGEQYF.

The V gene is TRBV15, the J gene TRBJ2-1; 7 positions agree with TRBD2. Germline V gene lookup returns CDR1 LNHNV and CDR2 YYDKDF (reference sequence). CDR3 size: 16 residues. With V trimmed by 1 base and J by 7 bases, 10 bases remained unmatched. CDR3 bases: TGTGCCACCAGCAGAGTGGGGCTAGCGGAAGGGAATGAGCAGTTCTTC. This sequence encodes CATSRVGLAEGNEQFF.

This clone showed up just once. This chain joins TRBV18 and TRBJ2-2; 10 bases fit TRBD2. The CDR3 is 18 residues long. V lost 3 bases to trimming and J lost 0 bases; unmatched junction nucleotides: 7. Germline assignment: CDR1 KGHSH and CDR2 LQKENI. Here the CDR3 reads CASSPRTSGVSNTGELFF. CDR3 in DNA: TGTGCCAGCTCACCTAGGACTAGCGGCGTATCGAACACCGGGGAGCTGTTTTTT.

The chain employs TRBV14 and TRBJ2-7, with 10 bases matching TRBD1. The V gene end was trimmed by 3 bases and the J gene end by 3 bases; junction bases not matched to a gene: 8. The CDR3 consists of 16 residues. Germline V gene sequence: CDR1 SGHDN, CDR2 FVKESK. CDR3 DNA: TGTGCCAGCAGCCACACCGACAGGGGGCTTAACTACGAGCAGTACTTC. The encoded protein is CASSHTDRGLNYEQYF.

The gene calls are TRBV5-1 and TRBJ2-5; possible D gene TRBD1, 5 bases. The V end was cut by 4 bases, the J end by 3 bases, with 7 bases between. The CDR3 spans 12 residues. Germline lookup yields CDR1 SGHRS and CDR2 YFSETQ. CDR3 amino acids: CASSPTEETQYF. CDR3 nucleotide sequence: TGCGCCAGCAGCCCGACAGAAGAGACCCAGTACTTC.

This sequence joins TRBV5-4 and TRBJ1-1; D remains ambiguous. V was shortened by 5 bases and J by 3 bases, with 11 bases between the two germline ends. The CDR3 contains 13 residues. Germline values: CDR1 SGHNT, CDR2 YYREEE (reference sequence). The CDR3 DNA reads TGTGCCAGCAGTTTTTGGTCGGACACTGAAGCTTTCTTT. Translated: CASSFWSDTEAFF.

The rearrangement links TRBV25-1 to TRBJ1-4; weak D call: TRBD1 (5 bases). V lost 5 bases to trimming and J lost 8 bases, with 15 bases between them. The CDR3 has 14 residues. CDR1 is MGHDK, CDR2 SYGVNS, per germline. The CDR3 is CASSSPAGQEKLFF. CDR3 coding DNA: TGTGCCAGCAGTTCCCCGGCAGGGCAGGAAAAACTGTTTTTT.

This clone was observed a few times. J is TRBJ2-1 and V is TRBV25-1, with 13 positions matching TRBD2. Losses at the gene ends were 2 bases for V and 3 bases for J; bases not matched to a gene: 1. CDR1 and CDR2 from the germline V gene are MGHDK and SYGVNS. This CDR3 spans 16 amino acids. In DNA form, the CDR3 reads TGTGCCAGCAGTGAAAGGACTAGCGGGAGCTACAATGAGCAGTTCTTC. It translates to CASSERTSGSYNEQFF.

The chain employs TRBV6-1 and TRBJ1-1; TRBD1 might be the D (6 bases). This CDR3 is 15 amino acids long. Trimming pared 3 bases from V and 6 bases from J, leaving 17 bases between. The V gene's germline CDR1 is MNHNS and CDR2 SASEGT. In DNA, the CDR3 is TGTGCCAGCAGTGACCCGGGACAAGGTGTGTCTGAAGCTTTCTTT. Protein sequence: CASSDPGQGVSEAFF.

The chain couples TRBV6-5 to TRBJ2-5, with 12 bases aligning to TRBD1. TRBJ2-7 explains the end of the DNA better; the J call may be wrong. CDR3 length: 14 amino acids. Germline V gives CDR1 MNHEY, CDR2 SVGAGI. The CDR3 region has the DNA TGTGCCAGCAGTCTAGGGACAGGGGGCCTCGAGCAGTACTTC. Its translation: CASSLGTGGLEQYF.

The rearrangement links TRBV11-3 to TRBJ2-3, with TRBD1 identical over 12 bases. Germline CDR1 and CDR2: SGHNT and YENEEA. This CDR3 is 15 amino acids long. V was pared by 4 bases and J by 4 bases, with 3 bases of the junction left unmatched. The CDR3 spells CASSSGQGASDTQYF. The CDR3 DNA reads TGTGCCAGCAGCTCGGGACAGGGGGCATCAGATACGCAGTATTTT.

V and J are TRBV5-1 and TRBJ1-1; 7 nucleotides line up with TRBD1. The CDR3 has 13 amino acids. V gave up 0 bases and J gave up 6 bases; unmatched junction bases: 2. Germline V gene data show CDR1 as SGHRS and CDR2 as YFSETQ. For the CDR3, the DNA is TGCGCCAGCAGCTTGGGGGGGACAGCTGAAGCTTTCTTT. Its translation is CASSLGGTAEAFF.

The chain joins TRBV9 to TRBJ1-2, with 10 bases matching TRBD1. Germline V CDR1 and CDR2: SGDLS, YYNGEE. This CDR3 contains 16 residues. The ends lost 8 bases at V and 5 bases at J; junction bases unmatched: 15. For the CDR3, the DNA is TGTGCCAGTGGGGCCGCGGGGACAGGGGCTCTATATGGCTACACCTTC. Protein: CASGAAGTGALYGYTF.

The CDR3 DNA is TGTGCCAGCAGCCCCGGAAGACTAGCGGGAGTAGATACGCAGTATTTT. Translation: CASSPGRLAGVDTQYF. This chain links TRBV7-8 with TRBJ2-3; 12 positions agree with TRBD2. V lost 5 bases to trimming and J lost 5 bases; unmatched junction nucleotides: 8. CDR3 size: 16 residues. The germline CDR1 and CDR2 sequences are SGHVS and FQNEAQ.

The chain uses TRBV6-1 and TRBJ2-3, with TRBD2 matching over 15 bases. J lost 5 bases, V lost 5 bases, and 2 bases had no gene match. CDR3 length: 15 residues. CDR1 and CDR2 from the germline V gene are MNHNS and SASEGT. The CDR3 DNA reads as TGTGCCAGCAGTTGGACTAGCGGGGGGGGAGATACGCAGTATTTT. This codes for CASSWTSGGGDTQYF.

This clone was recorded only once. J is TRBJ2-1 and V is TRBV13, with TRBD2 identical over 10 bases. CDR1 and CDR2 from the germline V gene are PRHDT and FYEKMQ (reference sequence). V gave up 1 base and J gave up 9 bases; unmatched junction bases: 9. CDR3 length equals 16 residues. In DNA, the CDR3 is TGTGCCAGCAGCTTAGTTATGCTAGCGGGAGTCGGTGAGCAGTTCTTC. Its translation: CASSLVMLAGVGEQFF.